A selection of T cell receptor beta chains follows, all from one sample in a study of blood T cell repertoires in COVID-19. Sequenced by immunoSEQ multiplex PCR; TCRdb stores in-frame clones only, minus some. The data contain 25,000 to 30,000 clones, 90% of them seen just once; the ten biggest clones take up around 10%. Sequenced input: peripheral blood. These TCRs come from a man between 65 and 80 years old with acute or convalescent COVID-19. CDR3s include the opening cysteine and the closing phenylalanine or tryptophan. The D gene is left open where the match is weak. Size is stated for part of the rows, as once, few or many counts, or as a class when the clone is expanded.

D	size	V	CDR3
TRBD1	-	TRBV10-3	CAISSTGTGSTGELFF
-	-	TRBV15	CATSRDLGANTEAFF
TRBD1	-	TRBV3-1/TRBV3-2	CASSQARTGDEQYF
-	-	TRBV2	CASTPARGAWVSYNEQFF
-	-	TRBV11-1	CASSLEVAGYEQYF
-	-	TRBV4-1	CASSQDRTESYQPQHF
-	-	TRBV7-3	CASSSPGGQMTGELFF
-	-	TRBV19	CASSIGSSGANVLTF
-	-	TRBV18	CASSSKGQEPGNEQFF
-	-	TRBV6-6	CASSYSGDPNEKLFF
-	-	TRBV5-1	CASSLDSSGANVLTF
-	-	TRBV19	CASSKSGAYNEQFF
-	-	TRBV6-5	CASSRRARDYGYTF
TRBD2	-	TRBV27	CASSLLLGLAGGRSYNEQFF
-	-	TRBV4-2	CASSQEAVGSGDTQYF
-	few	TRBV7-3	CASGQDTNSPLHF
-	-	TRBV6-5	CASTTGDQPQHF
-	-	TRBV28	CASSFAAGETQYF
-	-	TRBV5-1	CASSLEARGTGYTF
TRBD1	once	TRBV6-5	CASRPPTGGRSGYTF
-	-	TRBV5-4	CASKSRGLGDTGELFF
-	once	TRBV2	CASSGGGRSNQPQHF
-	once	TRBV7-2	CASSFNRLEGAFF